The 17 T cell receptor beta chains below come from one sample, sequenced in a study of T cell changes during pregnancy in multiple sclerosis. Method: immunoSEQ multiplex PCR; TCRdb's copy keeps in-frame clones and lacks some. The data contain under 35,000 clones, approximately 89% of them singletons. This material consisted of CD8+ T cells from peripheral blood mononuclear cells, taken in the second trimester of pregnancy. These receptors originate from a female donor with multiple sclerosis, enrolled in a pregnancy study.

The rearrangement uses TRBV5-4 and TRBJ2-5; 9 positions match TRBD1. The J segment lost 2 bases and the V segment lost 2 bases, leaving 7 bases of the junction unmatched. The germline CDR1 and CDR2 sequences are SGHNT and YYREEE (reference sequence). This CDR3 region has 16 residues. This CDR3 reads CASSFPGTGRQETQYF. CDR3 sequence (DNA): TGTGCCAGCAGCTTTCCCGGGACAGGGAGACAAGAGACCCAGTACTTC.

The chain uses TRBV7-9 and TRBJ2-7; TRBD2 might be the D (6 bases). V lost 2 bases to trimming and J lost 1 base, with 15 bases between them. CDR1 SEHNR and CDR2 FQNEAQ come from the germline V gene (reference sequence). The CDR3 loop spans 16 amino acids. DNA for the CDR3: TGTGCCAGCAGCTTAAAGGGGTCCCGGGGGTCCTACGAGCAGTACTTC. The encoded protein is CASSLKGSRGSYEQYF. Full variable domain (remainder filled in from reference TRBV7-9 and TRBJ2-7): DTGVSQNPRHKITKRGQNVTFRCDPISEHNRLYWYRQTLGQGPEFLTYFQNEAQLEKSRLLSDRFSAERPKGSFSTLEIQRTEQGDSAMYLCASSLKGSRGSYEQYFGPGTRLTVT.

This chain joins TRBV19 and TRBJ2-1; weak D call: TRBD2 (6 bases). Germline V gene sequence: CDR1 LNHDA, CDR2 SQIVND (reference sequence). Trimming removed 3 bases at V and 0 bases at J, with 9 bases between. This CDR3 is 15 amino acids long. The CDR3 DNA sequence: TGTGCCAGTAGTATCCGGGAGTACTCCTACAATGAGCAGTTCTTC. This gives the protein CASSIREYSYNEQFF.

The chain combines TRBV10-3 with TRBJ2-7; tentative D call: TRBD1 (6 bases). V was clipped by 0 bases and J by 2 bases, with 20 bases between them. CDR3 length: 18 amino acids. The germline V gene has CDR1 ENHRY and CDR2 SYGVKD. CDR3 sequence reads: CAISESGQRTEITYEQYF. DNA for the CDR3: TGTGCCATCAGTGAGTCGGGGCAAAGGACAGAAATCACCTACGAGCAGTACTTC.

V is TRBV18 and J is TRBJ2-7, with TRBD1 as a possible D gene (6 bases). The CDR3 extends over 14 amino acids. V was shortened by 5 bases and J by 0 bases, with 11 bases between the two germline ends. The germline V gene has CDR1 KGHSH and CDR2 LQKENI. The CDR3 loop reads CASSDRRSSYEQYF. CDR3 DNA sequence: TGTGCCAGCTCAGACAGGCGGAGCTCCTACGAGCAGTACTTC.

This rearrangement joins TRBV19 to TRBJ2-1, with 9 bases aligning to TRBD1. The CDR3 covers 15 residues. Germline CDR1 LNHDA, CDR2 SQIVND (reference sequence). After removal of 7 bases from V and 4 bases from J, the junction contained 8 bases not matched to a gene. This chain's CDR3 is CASTPSGTGYNEQFF. In DNA, the CDR3 is TGTGCCAGTACCCCCTCCGGGACAGGGTACAATGAGCAGTTCTTC.

V gene TRBV29-1 combines with J gene TRBJ2-5; perhaps TRBD1 as D (7 bases). Germline assignment: CDR1 SQVTM and CDR2 ANQGSEA. Trimming cost V 6 bases and J 4 bases, with 21 bases left between them. The CDR3 has 15 amino acids. DNA for the CDR3: TGCAGCGTAAAAATCGGGCAGGGGGGCCGAGAGACCCAGTACTTC. Translation gives CSVKIGQGGRETQYF.

This chain uses TRBV7-2 with TRBJ2-3, with 7 bases aligning to TRBD2. CDR1 is SGHTA, CDR2 FQGNSA, per germline. CDR3 length: 16 residues. The junction had 8 bases not matched to a gene; V was cut back by 3 bases and J by 2 bases. The CDR3 sequence is CASSLGLADLTDTQYF. The CDR3 DNA is TGTGCCAGCAGCTTGGGGCTAGCGGATCTCACAGATACGCAGTATTTT.

The CDR3 reads CASSLVGRTGNTEAFF. In nucleotides, the CDR3 is TGTGCCAGCAGCTTGGTTGGCAGGACTGGGAACACTGAAGCTTTCTTT. The chain uses TRBV5-4 and TRBJ1-1; D not certain. Germline CDR1 is SGHNT and CDR2 is YYREEE (reference sequence). CDR3 size: 16 residues. The germline V and J ends were trimmed by 0 bases and 1 base, with 13 bases remaining between them.

This rearrangement joins TRBV27 to TRBJ2-1, with TRBD1 matching 8 bases. This CDR3 is built from 14 residues. Trimming at V came to 4 bases and at J to 8 bases, leaving 7 bases not matched to a gene. Germline values: CDR1 MNHEY, CDR2 SMNVEV (reference sequence). The CDR3 region is CASSSGTGRDEQFF. Written as DNA, the CDR3 is TGTGCCAGCAGTTCCGGGACAGGAAGGGATGAGCAGTTCTTC.

V is TRBV5-1 and J is TRBJ2-7; 8 bases align to TRBD2. The CDR3 consists of 19 residues. The V gene's germline CDR1 is SGHRS and CDR2 YFSETQ. V dropped 3 bases and J dropped 1; count of bases not matched to a gene: 18. This chain's CDR3 is CASSWGRIPYREGSYEQYF. Written as DNA, the CDR3 is TGCGCCAGCAGCTGGGGGAGAATTCCTTACCGGGAGGGATCCTACGAGCAGTACTTC.

The chain employs TRBV5-1 and TRBJ1-1; no clear D. Deletions cut 0 bases from V and 0 bases from J, with 6 bases between. The CDR3 is made up of 14 amino acids. The V gene's germline CDR1 is SGHRS and CDR2 YFSETQ. The CDR3 nucleotides read TGCGCCAGCAGCTTGGACAGAATGAACACTGAAGCTTTCTTT. Amino acids: CASSLDRMNTEAFF.

This clone has more than one count but fewer than ten. The rearrangement joins TRBV29-1 to TRBJ1-2, with D possibly matching TRBD1 (5 bases). CDR3 length: 15 residues. Germline CDR1 and CDR2: SQVTM and ANQGSEA. Trimming pared 4 bases from V and 0 bases from J, leaving 15 bases between. Here the CDR3 reads CSVVDPGTSNYGYTF. The DNA for the CDR3 is TGCAGCGTTGTTGATCCCGGGACTTCTAACTATGGCTACACCTTC.

In DNA, the CDR3 is TGTGCCAGCAGCGGACTTAGCGGGGCTAGCACAGATACGCAGTATTTT. It yields the protein CASSGLSGASTDTQYF. This chain uses TRBV9 with TRBJ2-3; 8 bases match TRBD2. V lost 3 bases and J lost 0; bases outside the gene matches: 6. CDR1 and CDR2 from the germline V gene are SGDLS and YYNGEE. This CDR3 spans 16 amino acids.

This clone was detected once. Mismatch with germline at one junction end may stem from a read error. This CDR3 is CASSLDRAQETQYF. The CDR3 DNA reads TGTGCTAGCAGCTTAGACAGAGCCCAAGAGACCCAGTACTTC. The chain uses TRBV7-7 and TRBJ2-5; D might be TRBD1 (5 bases). CDR1 is SSHAT and CDR2 is FNYEAQ in the germline V gene (reference sequence). This CDR3 spans 14 amino acids.

The genes are TRBV27 and TRBJ2-1; 11 bases fit TRBD2. From germline, CDR1 is MNHEY and CDR2 SMNVEV (reference sequence). V gave up 8 bases and J gave up 4 bases; unmatched junction bases: 7. This CDR3 has 15 residues. As DNA, the CDR3 is TGTGCCAGCTCGGCGGGGACTAGCGGTTACAATGAGCAGTTCTTC. This translates into CASSAGTSGYNEQFF.

The V and J genes are TRBV12-1 and TRBJ1-4; the table's TRBD1 call for D was not verified on the DNA. TRBV12-1 is listed as a pseudogene. This CDR3 has 14 amino acids. CDR3 sequence (DNA): TGTGCCAGCAGCTGCAGGGCAACTAATGAAAAACTGTTTTTT. It specifies CASSCRATNEKLFF.